This TCR beta chain was identified during a study of blood T cell repertoires in COVID-19. Overall study context: In each case, the material was cDNA or gDNA derived from T cells, B-cell-depleted T cells, or PBMCs.

The CDR3 is made up of 14 amino acids. Unmatched junction bases numbered 2, after V lost 2 bases and J lost 5 bases. Looked up from germline, CDR1 is KGHDR and CDR2 is SFDVKD. The protocol was immunoSEQ multiplex PCR, while the TCRdb copy is restricted to in-frame clones and leaves out a portion. The sample consists of about 440,000 clones, approximately 90% of them appearing once. This rearrangement joins TRBV24-1 to TRBJ2-1; 7 nucleotides line up with TRBD1. This receptor was taken from a woman between 50 and 59 years old with COVID-19, enrolled during active disease. Sequenced: peripheral blood. CDR3 sequence: CATSDWDRDNEQFF. The CDR3 bases are TGTGCCACCAGTGATTGGGACAGAGACAATGAGCAGTTCTTC.